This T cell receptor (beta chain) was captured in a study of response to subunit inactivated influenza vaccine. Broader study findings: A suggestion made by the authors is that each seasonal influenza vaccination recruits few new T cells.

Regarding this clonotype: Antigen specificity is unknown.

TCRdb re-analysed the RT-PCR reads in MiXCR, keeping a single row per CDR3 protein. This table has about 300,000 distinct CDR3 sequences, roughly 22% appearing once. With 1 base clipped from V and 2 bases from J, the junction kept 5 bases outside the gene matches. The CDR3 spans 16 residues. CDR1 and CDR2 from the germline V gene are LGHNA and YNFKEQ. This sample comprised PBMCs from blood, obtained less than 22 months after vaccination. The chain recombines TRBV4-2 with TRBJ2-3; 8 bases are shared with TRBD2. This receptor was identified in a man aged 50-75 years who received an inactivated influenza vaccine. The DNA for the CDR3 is TGTGCCAGCAGCCAAGGCGTCGGGAGGGTCACAGATACGCAGTATTTT. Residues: CASSQGVGRVTDTQYF.